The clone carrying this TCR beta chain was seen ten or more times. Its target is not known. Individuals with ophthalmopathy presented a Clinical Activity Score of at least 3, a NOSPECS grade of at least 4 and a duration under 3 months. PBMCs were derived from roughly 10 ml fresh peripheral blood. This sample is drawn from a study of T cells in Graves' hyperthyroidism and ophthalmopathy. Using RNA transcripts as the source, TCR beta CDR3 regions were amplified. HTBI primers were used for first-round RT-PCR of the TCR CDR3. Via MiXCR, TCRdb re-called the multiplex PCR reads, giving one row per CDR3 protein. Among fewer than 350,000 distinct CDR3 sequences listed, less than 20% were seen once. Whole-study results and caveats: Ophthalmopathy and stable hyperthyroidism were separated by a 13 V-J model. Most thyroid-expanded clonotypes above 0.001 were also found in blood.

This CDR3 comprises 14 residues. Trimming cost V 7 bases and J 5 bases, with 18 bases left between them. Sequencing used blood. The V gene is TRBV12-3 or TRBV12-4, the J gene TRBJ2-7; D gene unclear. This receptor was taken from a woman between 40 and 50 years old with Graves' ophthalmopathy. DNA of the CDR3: TGTGCCAGCAACGAAGCAGGACGGCCCAACGAGCAGTACTTC. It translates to CASNEAGRPNEQYF.